This TCR beta chain is from a study of T cells after yellow fever vaccination. This clonotype was counted at least ten times. Using its own MiXCR run on the 5' RACE reads, TCRdb lists one record per CDR3 protein. This sample yields 250,000 to 400,000 distinct CDR3 sequences, of which 3.5% to 4.5% are seen a single time; roughly a fifth belongs to the top ten. Germline CDR1 reads ENHRY; CDR2 reads SYGVKD. This CDR3 comprises 15 residues. With V trimmed by 6 bases and J by 6 bases, 8 bases remained unmatched. The sequencing used PBMCs, collected 15 days after the yellow fever booster vaccination. The chain combines TRBV10-3 with TRBJ2-5; 12 bases line up with TRBD1. This clonotype originated in a young man who received the YFV17D yellow fever vaccine. CDR3 amino acids: CAISEGTGGAQTQYF. The CDR3 nucleotides read TGTGCCATCAGCGAGGGGACAGGGGGCGCGCAGACCCAGTACTTC.